Each of the 19 T cell receptor beta chains below was sequenced from the same sample in a study of blood T cell repertoires in COVID-19. Assay: immunoSEQ multiplex PCR; the TCRdb copy retains only in-frame clones and omits some. The table has about 210,000 clones, over 75% seen once. Material: peripheral blood. Every receptor here comes from a human donor in a cohort sampled during active COVID-19.

The chain employs TRBV24-1 and TRBJ2-1; TRBD2 aligns across 10 bases. The germline CDR1 and CDR2 sequences are KGHDR and SFDVKD. The CDR3 length is 17 residues. With V trimmed by 1 base and J by 2 bases, 4 bases remained unmatched. CDR3: CATSDFGLAGAYNEQFF. The CDR3 DNA follows: TGTGCCACCAGTGATTTCGGGCTAGCGGGGGCCTACAATGAGCAGTTCTTC.

The chain has TRBV6-6 and TRBJ1-2; unclear D gene. Deletions cut 4 bases from V and 6 bases from J, with 9 bases between. The CDR3 covers 12 residues. Germline V gives CDR1 MNHNY, CDR2 SVGAGI (reference sequence). Written as DNA, the CDR3 is TGTGCCAGCAGTTCTGGCGGAGATGGCTACACCTTC. Translated: CASSSGGDGYTF.

The genes are TRBV9 and TRBJ2-7; 9 positions match TRBD2. The V gene's germline CDR1 is SGDLS and CDR2 YYNGEE. V was pared by 4 bases and J by 2 bases, with 10 bases of the junction left unmatched. The CDR3 runs to 16 residues. The CDR3, as DNA: TGTGCCAGCAGCCCCCAGGCGGGAGGGATGACCTACGAGCAGTACTTC. Translated: CASSPQAGGMTYEQYF.

The rearrangement uses TRBV5-6 and TRBJ1-1; 9 bases are a match to TRBD1. V shed 4 bases and J 5 bases; nucleotides not matched to a gene: 6. The CDR3 covers 14 residues. Germline V gene data show CDR1 as SGHDT and CDR2 as YYEEEE. The CDR3 sequence is CASSLTGGDTEAFF. CDR3 bases: TGTGCCAGCAGCCTAACAGGGGGCGATACTGAAGCTTTCTTT.

The gene calls are TRBV28 and TRBJ1-2; TRBD1 aligns across 7 bases. CDR3 length: 14 amino acids. Germline CDR1 MDHEN, CDR2 SYDVKM. The V gene end was trimmed by 3 bases and the J gene end by 4 bases; junction bases not matched to a gene: 5. CDR3: CASSLIGGSYGYTF. The CDR3 DNA reads as TGTGCCAGCAGTTTGATAGGGGGCAGCTATGGCTACACCTTC.

The V and J genes are TRBV11-3 and TRBJ2-3, with 10 positions matching TRBD2. Germline V lookup: CDR1 SGHNT, CDR2 YENEEA. The CDR3 consists of 16 residues. With V trimmed by 0 bases and J by 1 base, 1 base remained unmatched. CDR3 in amino acids: CASSLDGTSGTDTQYF. The CDR3 DNA follows: TGTGCCAGCAGCTTAGATGGGACTAGCGGCACAGATACGCAGTATTTT.

The genes are TRBV7-8 and TRBJ1-2; 10 bases are a match to TRBD1. V was clipped by 7 bases and J by 0 bases; unmatched bases: 11. CDR3 size: 17 residues. Per the germline V gene, CDR1 is SGHVS and CDR2 is FQNEAQ. CDR3 nucleotide sequence: TGTGCCAGCACCGGGACAGGGGACCTCCCCGCTAACTATGGCTACACCTTC. Its translation: CASTGTGDLPANYGYTF.

The CDR3 spells CASNRQGVNTEAFF. CDR3 nucleotide sequence: TGTGCCAGCAATCGACAGGGGGTGAACACTGAAGCTTTCTTT. The chain combines TRBV6-5 with TRBJ1-1, with 9 nucleotides matching TRBD1. Germline V gene lookup returns CDR1 MNHEY and CDR2 SVGAGI. The V and J ends lost 7 bases and 0 bases, in that order; junction bases with no gene match: 3. CDR3 length: 14 amino acids.

Points on this clone: Other DNA sequences in this sample translate to the same CDR3. The genes are TRBV5-1 and TRBJ2-3; D gene unclear. Trimming took off 0 bases at V and 1 base at J, with 3 bases between the two ends. CDR3 length: 13 amino acids. Germline V gives CDR1 SGHRS, CDR2 YFSETQ. CDR3 sequence (DNA): TGCGCCAGCAGCTTGGGCGGCACAGATACGCAGTATTTT. This translates into CASSLGGTDTQYF.

This chain links TRBV7-2 with TRBJ1-1; tentative D call: TRBD1 (5 bases). The V end was cut by 4 bases, the J end by 5 bases, with 14 bases between. Germline V gene lookup returns CDR1 SGHTA and CDR2 FQGNSA. The length of the CDR3 is 14 residues. The CDR3: CASSWGGSVTEAFF. The CDR3 region has the DNA TGTGCCAGCAGCTGGGGGGGGTCGGTTACTGAAGCTTTCTTT.

DNA for the CDR3: TGTGCCAGCAGCCAGGGAGGACTAGCGGGATACAGCTCCTACAATGAGCAGTTCTTC. Translated: CASSQGGLAGYSSYNEQFF. The chain employs TRBV3-1 (or the pseudogene TRBV3-2) and TRBJ2-1, with 12 bases identical to TRBD2. The CDR3 loop spans 19 amino acids. Germline CDR1 is LGHDT and CDR2 is YNNKEL (reference sequence). V gave up 3 bases and J gave up 0 bases; unmatched junction bases: 9.

This chain connects TRBV18 to TRBJ2-1; 7 bases fit TRBD1. The CDR3 is made up of 15 amino acids. Trimming took 6 bases from V and 8 from J; bases not matched to a gene: 13. The V gene's germline CDR1 is KGHSH and CDR2 LQKENI. CDR3 loop: CASSPTQGIGDEQFF. The CDR3 DNA sequence: TGTGCCAGCTCGCCTACACAGGGGATCGGGGATGAGCAGTTCTTC.

The rearrangement joins TRBV11-3 to TRBJ2-6, with D tentatively TRBD1 (6 bases). The ends were cut back, 1 base at V and 2 bases at J, with 12 bases in the middle. Germline V lookup: CDR1 SGHNT, CDR2 YENEEA. The CDR3 runs to 17 residues. The CDR3 bases are TGTGCCAGCAGCTTAGGGGGGCAGGTAGCTGGGGCCAACGTCCTGACTTTC. This gives the protein CASSLGGQVAGANVLTF.

This clone appeared a few times. The CDR3 reads CATSSPATPQHF. The DNA of the CDR3 is TGTGCCACCAGCAGCCCAGCGACGCCCCAGCATTTT. V and J are TRBV15 and TRBJ1-5; D gene uncertain. The CDR3 is 12 residues long. The germline V gene has CDR1 LNHNV and CDR2 YYDKDF (reference sequence). V was clipped by 3 bases and J by 9 bases, with 9 bases between them.

As for this clone: Other DNA variants within this sample encode the same CDR3. V usage is TRBV7-2 and J usage is TRBJ2-5; 10 bases align to TRBD2. From germline, CDR1 is SGHTA and CDR2 FQGNSA. CDR3 length: 16 residues. Trimming took 5 bases from V and 1 from J; bases not matched to a gene: 7. CDR3 in DNA: TGTGCCAGCAGCCCCCGTAGACTAGCGGGCCAAGAGACCCAGTACTTC. Translated: CASSPRRLAGQETQYF.

This chain links TRBV5-1 with TRBJ2-7, with D perhaps TRBD1 (6 bases). CDR3 size: 15 residues. Germline V gene lookup returns CDR1 SGHRS and CDR2 YFSETQ. With 0 bases removed from V and 2 bases from J, the gap between germline ends came to 12 bases. The CDR3 DNA is TGCGCCAGCAGCTTGGTCCAGGGGTTGGCCTACGAGCAGTACTTC. This encodes CASSLVQGLAYEQYF.

The genes are TRBV10-3 and TRBJ2-1; 9 bases align to TRBD1. CDR1 is ENHRY, CDR2 SYGVKD, per germline. After removal of 3 bases from V and 3 bases from J, the junction contained 3 bases not matched to a gene. This CDR3 has 15 residues. CDR3 region: CAISDLDRGYNEQFF. The CDR3 nucleotides are TGTGCCATCAGTGATTTGGACAGGGGCTACAATGAGCAGTTCTTC.

The chain is built from TRBV5-4 and TRBJ1-5; weak D call: TRBD1 (5 bases). Between the trimmed V and J ends, which lost 0 bases and 4 bases, there was a span of 8 bases. The CDR3 totals 14 residues. Germline assignment: CDR1 SGHNT and CDR2 YYREEE (reference sequence). The CDR3 sequence is CASSLAGGNQPQHF. In DNA, the CDR3 is TGTGCCAGCAGCTTGGCTGGGGGGAATCAGCCCCAGCATTTT.

V and J are TRBV6-5 and TRBJ2-7, with TRBD1 identical over 7 bases. V dropped 0 bases and J dropped 3; count of bases not matched to a gene: 5. The germline V gene has CDR1 MNHEY and CDR2 SVGAGI. The CDR3 extends over 15 amino acids. The CDR3 DNA sequence: TGTGCCAGCAGTTACTCGGACAGGCAGGGCTACGAGCAGTACTTC. Amino acids: CASSYSDRQGYEQYF.